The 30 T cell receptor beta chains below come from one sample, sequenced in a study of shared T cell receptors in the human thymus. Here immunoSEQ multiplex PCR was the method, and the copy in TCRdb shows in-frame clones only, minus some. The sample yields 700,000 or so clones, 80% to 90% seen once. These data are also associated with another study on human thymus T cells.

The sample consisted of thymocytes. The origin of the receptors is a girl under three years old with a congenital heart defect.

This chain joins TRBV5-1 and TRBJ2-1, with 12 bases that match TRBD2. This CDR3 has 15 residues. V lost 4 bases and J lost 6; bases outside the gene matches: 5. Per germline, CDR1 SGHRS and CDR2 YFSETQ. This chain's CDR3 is CASSRGLAGSNEQFF. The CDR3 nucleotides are TGCGCCAGCAGCCGCGGACTAGCGGGGAGCAATGAGCAGTTCTTC. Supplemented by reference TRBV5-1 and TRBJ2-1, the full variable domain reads KAGVTQTPRYLIKTRGQQVTLSCSPISGHRSVSWYQQTPGQGLQFLFEYFSETQRNKGNFPGRFSGRQFSNSRSEMNVSTLELGDSALYLCASSRGLAGSNEQFFGPGTRLTVL.

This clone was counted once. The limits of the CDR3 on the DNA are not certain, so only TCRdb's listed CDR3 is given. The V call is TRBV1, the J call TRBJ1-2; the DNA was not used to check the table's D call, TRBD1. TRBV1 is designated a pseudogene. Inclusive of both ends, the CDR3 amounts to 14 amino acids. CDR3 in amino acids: CTSHYSCPDYGYTF.

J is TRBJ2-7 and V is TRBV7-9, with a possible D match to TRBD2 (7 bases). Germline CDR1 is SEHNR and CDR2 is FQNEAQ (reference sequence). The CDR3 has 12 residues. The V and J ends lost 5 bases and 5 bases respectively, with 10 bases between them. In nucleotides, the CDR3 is TGTGCCAGCAGCACGGGGGGCCACGAGCAGTACTTC. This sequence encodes CASSTGGHEQYF.

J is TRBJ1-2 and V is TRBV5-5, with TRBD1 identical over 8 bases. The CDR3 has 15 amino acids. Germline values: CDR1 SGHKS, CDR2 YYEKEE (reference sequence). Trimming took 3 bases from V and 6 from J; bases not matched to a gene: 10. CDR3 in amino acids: CASSSRGQGFDGYTF. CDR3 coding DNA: TGTGCCAGCAGCTCGCGAGGACAGGGCTTCGATGGCTACACCTTC.

This CDR3 is CASSRTGSYGYTF. DNA of the CDR3: TGTGCCAGCAGCCGGACAGGGAGCTATGGCTACACCTTC. The rearrangement uses TRBV4-2 and TRBJ1-2; 8 nucleotides agree with TRBD1. Germline V gene lookup returns CDR1 LGHNA and CDR2 YNFKEQ. The CDR3 length is 13 residues. V shed 4 bases, J shed 4 bases, and the junction held 2 bases outside the gene matches.

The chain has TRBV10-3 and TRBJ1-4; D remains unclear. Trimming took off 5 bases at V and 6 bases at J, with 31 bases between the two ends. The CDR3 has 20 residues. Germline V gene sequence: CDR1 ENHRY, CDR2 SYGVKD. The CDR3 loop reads CAISNTQHSLLPGGYEKLFF. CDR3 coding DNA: TGTGCCATCAGTAATACACAGCACTCACTACTCCCTGGCGGGTATGAAAAACTGTTTTTT.

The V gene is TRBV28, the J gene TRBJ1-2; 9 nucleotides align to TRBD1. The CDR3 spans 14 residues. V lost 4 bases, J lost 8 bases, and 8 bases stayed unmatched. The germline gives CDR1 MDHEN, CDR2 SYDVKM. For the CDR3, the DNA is TGTGCCAGCAGTTGGGACAGGGTTATTCACGGCTACACCTTC. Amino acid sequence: CASSWDRVIHGYTF.

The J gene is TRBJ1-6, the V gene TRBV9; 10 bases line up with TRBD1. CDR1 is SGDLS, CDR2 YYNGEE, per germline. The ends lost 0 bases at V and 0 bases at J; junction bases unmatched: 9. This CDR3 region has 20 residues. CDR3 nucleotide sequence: TGTGCCAGCAGCGTAGATGACAGGGGGCGAAGGAGCTCCTATAATTCACCCCTCCACTTT. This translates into CASSVDDRGRRSSYNSPLHF.

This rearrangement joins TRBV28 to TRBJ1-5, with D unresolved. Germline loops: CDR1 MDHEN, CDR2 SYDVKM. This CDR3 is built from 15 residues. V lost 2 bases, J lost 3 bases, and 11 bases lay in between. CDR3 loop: CASSLLWESNQPQHF. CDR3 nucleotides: TGTGCCAGCAGTTTACTTTGGGAGTCCAATCAGCCCCAGCATTTT. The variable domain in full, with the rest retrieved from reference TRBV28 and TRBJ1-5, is DVKVTQSSRYLVKRTGEKVFLECVQDMDHENMFWYRQDPGLGLRLIYFSYDVKMKEKGDIPEGYSVSREKKERFSLILESASTNQTSMYLCASSLLWESNQPQHFGDGTRLSIL.

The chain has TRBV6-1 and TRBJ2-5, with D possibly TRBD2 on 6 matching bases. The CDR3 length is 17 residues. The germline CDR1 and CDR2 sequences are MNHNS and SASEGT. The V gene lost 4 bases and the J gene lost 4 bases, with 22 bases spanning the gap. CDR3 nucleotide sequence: TGTGCCAGCAGTGCCACTACGCGGGAAGTCGGCTCAGAGACCCAGTACTTC. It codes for CASSATTREVGSETQYF.

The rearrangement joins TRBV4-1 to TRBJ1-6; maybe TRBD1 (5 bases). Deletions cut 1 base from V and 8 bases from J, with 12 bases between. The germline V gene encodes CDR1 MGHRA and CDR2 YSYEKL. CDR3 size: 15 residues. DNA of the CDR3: TGCGCCAGCAGCCAAGTACGACAGCCCGATTCACCCCTCCACTTT. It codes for CASSQVRQPDSPLHF.

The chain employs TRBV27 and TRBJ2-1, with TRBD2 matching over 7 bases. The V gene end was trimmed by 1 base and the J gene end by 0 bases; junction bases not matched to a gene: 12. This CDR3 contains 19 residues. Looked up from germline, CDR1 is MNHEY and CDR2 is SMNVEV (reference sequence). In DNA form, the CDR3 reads TGTGCCAGCAGTTTATATATATCCGGGCGGGGGAGCTCCTACAATGAGCAGTTCTTC. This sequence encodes CASSLYISGRGSSYNEQFF.

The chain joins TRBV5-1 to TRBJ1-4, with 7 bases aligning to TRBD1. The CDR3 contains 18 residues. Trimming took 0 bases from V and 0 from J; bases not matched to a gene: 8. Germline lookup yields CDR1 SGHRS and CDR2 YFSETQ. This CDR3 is CASSLVGDSFATNEKLFF. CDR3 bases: TGCGCCAGCAGCTTGGTGGGGGACAGCTTTGCAACTAATGAAAAACTGTTTTTT.

This CDR3 reads CATSPQRLSQIHHIRTTNEKLFF. CDR3 coding DNA: TGTGCCACCAGCCCCCAACGATTATCCCAAATACACCACATTCGCACAACTAATGAAAAACTGTTTTTT. The rearrangement links TRBV15 to TRBJ1-4; D gene unclear. The CDR3 has 23 amino acids. V lost 5 bases and J 0 bases, leaving 34 bases between the germline ends. Germline V gene sequence: CDR1 LNHNV, CDR2 YYDKDF (reference sequence). Looking up the rest from reference TRBV15 and TRBJ1-4 gives the full variable domain: DAMVIQNPRYQVTQFGKPVTLSCSQTLNHNVMYWYQQKSSQAPKLLFHYYDKDFNNEADTPDNFQSRRPNTSFCFLDIRSPGLGDTAMYLCATSPQRLSQIHHIRTTNEKLFFGSGTQLSVL.

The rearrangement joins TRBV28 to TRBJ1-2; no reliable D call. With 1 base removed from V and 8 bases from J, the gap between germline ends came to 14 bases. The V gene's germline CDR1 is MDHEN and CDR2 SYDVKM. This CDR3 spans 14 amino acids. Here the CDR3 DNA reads TGTGCCAGCAGTTTATTAGAAGGCACGAGGGGCTACACCTTC. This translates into CASSLLEGTRGYTF.

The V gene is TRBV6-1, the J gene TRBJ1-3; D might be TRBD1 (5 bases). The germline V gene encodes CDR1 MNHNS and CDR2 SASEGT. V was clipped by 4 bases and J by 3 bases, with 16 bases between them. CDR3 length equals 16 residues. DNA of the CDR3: TGTGCCAGCAGTGGAAAGGGGCGAGTACTTGGAAACACCATATATTTT. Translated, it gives CASSGKGRVLGNTIYF.

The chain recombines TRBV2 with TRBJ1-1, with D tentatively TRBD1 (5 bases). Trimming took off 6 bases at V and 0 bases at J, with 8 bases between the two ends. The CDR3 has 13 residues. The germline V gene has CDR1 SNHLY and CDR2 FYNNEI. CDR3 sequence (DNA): TGTGCCAGCAGGGACAACCTGAACACTGAAGCTTTCTTT. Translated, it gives CASRDNLNTEAFF.

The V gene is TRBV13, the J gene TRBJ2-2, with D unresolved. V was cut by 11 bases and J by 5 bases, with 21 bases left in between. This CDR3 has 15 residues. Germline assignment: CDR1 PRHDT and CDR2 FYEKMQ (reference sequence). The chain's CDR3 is CAARSGPMWTGELFF. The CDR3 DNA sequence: TGTGCCGCTCGGTCGGGTCCCATGTGGACCGGGGAGCTGTTTTTT.

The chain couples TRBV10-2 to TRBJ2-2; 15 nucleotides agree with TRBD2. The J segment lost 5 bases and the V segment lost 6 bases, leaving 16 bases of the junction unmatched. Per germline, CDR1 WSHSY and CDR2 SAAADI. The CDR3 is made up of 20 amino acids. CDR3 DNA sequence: TGCGCCAGCAGGGGGACCGAACGCGGGACTAGCGGGGGGATTACCGGGGAGCTGTTTTTT. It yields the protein CASRGTERGTSGGITGELFF.

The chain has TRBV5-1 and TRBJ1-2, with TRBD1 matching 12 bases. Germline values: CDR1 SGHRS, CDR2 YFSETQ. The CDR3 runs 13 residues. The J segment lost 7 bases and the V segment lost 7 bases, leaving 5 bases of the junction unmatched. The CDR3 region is CASRDRGRGGYTF. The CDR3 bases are TGCGCCAGCCGGGACAGGGGGCGCGGTGGCTACACCTTC.

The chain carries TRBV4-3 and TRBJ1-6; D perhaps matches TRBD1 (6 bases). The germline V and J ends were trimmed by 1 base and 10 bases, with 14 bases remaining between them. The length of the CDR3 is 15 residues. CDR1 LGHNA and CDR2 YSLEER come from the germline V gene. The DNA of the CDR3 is TGCGCCAGCAGCCAAGTTGCGCCAGGGGTCTCACCCCTCCACTTT. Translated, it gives CASSQVAPGVSPLHF.

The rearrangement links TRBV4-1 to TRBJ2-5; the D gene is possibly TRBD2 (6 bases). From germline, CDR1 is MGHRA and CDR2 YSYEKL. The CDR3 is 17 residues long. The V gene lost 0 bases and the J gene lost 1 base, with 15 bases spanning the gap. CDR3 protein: CASSQEIVGGLQETQYF. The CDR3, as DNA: TGCGCCAGCAGCCAAGAAATCGTCGGGGGACTCCAAGAGACCCAGTACTTC.

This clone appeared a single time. The chain's CDR3 is CASSLRIGGQGQTQYF. In DNA, the CDR3 is TGTGCCAGCAGCTTGAGGATAGGGGGACAGGGCCAGACCCAGTACTTC. This chain joins TRBV5-4 and TRBJ2-5, with TRBD1 matching 9 bases. The CDR3 covers 16 residues. Trimming at V came to 1 base and at J to 6 bases, leaving 10 bases not matched to a gene. Looked up from germline, CDR1 is SGHNT and CDR2 is YYREEE (reference sequence).

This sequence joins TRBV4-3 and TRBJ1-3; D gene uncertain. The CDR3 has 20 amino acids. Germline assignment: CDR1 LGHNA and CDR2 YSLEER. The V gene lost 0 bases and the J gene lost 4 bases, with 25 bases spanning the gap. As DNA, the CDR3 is TGCGCCAGCAGCCAAGATCGTCGGCAGTATGAGGAGCTTACAGGAAACACCATATATTTT. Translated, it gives CASSQDRRQYEELTGNTIYF.

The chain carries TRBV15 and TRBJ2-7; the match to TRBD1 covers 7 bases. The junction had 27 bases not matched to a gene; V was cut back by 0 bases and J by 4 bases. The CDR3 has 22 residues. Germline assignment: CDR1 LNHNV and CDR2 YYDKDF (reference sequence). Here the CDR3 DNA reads TGTGCCACCAGCAGAGATCCACGGCAGGGGGAAAGTCGGATAAATCGGAATTACGAGCAGTACTTC. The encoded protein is CATSRDPRQGESRINRNYEQYF.

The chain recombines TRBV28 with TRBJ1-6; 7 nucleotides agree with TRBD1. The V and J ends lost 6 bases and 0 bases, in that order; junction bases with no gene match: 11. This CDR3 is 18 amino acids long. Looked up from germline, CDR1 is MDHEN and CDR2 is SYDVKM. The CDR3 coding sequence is TGTGCCAGCAGCCGGGACAGACAGGGAAGCTCCTATAATTCACCCCTCCACTTT. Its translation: CASSRDRQGSSYNSPLHF.

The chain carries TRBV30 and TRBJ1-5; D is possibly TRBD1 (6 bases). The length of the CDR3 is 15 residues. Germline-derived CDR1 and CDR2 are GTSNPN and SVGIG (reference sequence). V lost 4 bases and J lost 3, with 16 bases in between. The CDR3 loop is CAWKPFGTNNQPQHF. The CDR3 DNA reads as TGTGCCTGGAAACCCTTTGGGACAAACAATCAGCCCCAGCATTTT. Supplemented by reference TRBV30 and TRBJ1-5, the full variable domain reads SQTIHQWPATLVQPVGSPLSLECTVEGTSNPNLYWYRQAAGRGLQLLFYSVGIGQISSEVPQNLSASRPQDRQFILSSKKLLLSDSGFYLCAWKPFGTNNQPQHFGDGTRLSIL.

CDR3 sequence: CASNPIPGLARDTQYF. Written as DNA, the CDR3 is TGTGCCAGTAATCCAATTCCGGGACTAGCCAGGGATACGCAGTATTTT. The chain combines TRBV19 with TRBJ2-3; 9 bases align to TRBD2. From germline, CDR1 is LNHDA and CDR2 SQIVND (reference sequence). J lost 6 bases, V lost 7 bases, and 14 bases had no gene match. CDR3 length: 16 amino acids. Together with reference TRBV19 and TRBJ2-3, the CDR3 gives the full variable domain: DGGITQSPKYLFRKEGQNVTLSCEQNLNHDAMYWYRQDPGQGLRLIYYSQIVNDFQKGDIAEGYSVSREKKESFPLTVTSAQKNPTAFYLCASNPIPGLARDTQYFGPGTRLTVL.

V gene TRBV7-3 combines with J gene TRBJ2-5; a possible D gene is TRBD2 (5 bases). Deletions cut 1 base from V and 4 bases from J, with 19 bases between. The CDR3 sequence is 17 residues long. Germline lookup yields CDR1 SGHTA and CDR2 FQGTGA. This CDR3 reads CASSLNRDAGLGETQYF. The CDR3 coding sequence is TGTGCCAGCAGCTTAAATCGGGATGCAGGACTGGGAGAGACCCAGTACTTC.

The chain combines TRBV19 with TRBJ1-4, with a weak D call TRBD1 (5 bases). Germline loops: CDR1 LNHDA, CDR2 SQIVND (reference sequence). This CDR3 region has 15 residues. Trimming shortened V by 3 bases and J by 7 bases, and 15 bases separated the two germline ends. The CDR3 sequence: CASSIGRVAGEKLFF. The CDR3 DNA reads TGTGCCAGTAGTATCGGCAGGGTCGCTGGTGAAAAACTGTTTTTT.